This T cell receptor (beta chain) appears in the sequencing data of a study of blood T cell repertoires in COVID-19 (dated by TCRdb to 2018 to 2021). Describing the broader study: Collaborator samples came from the United States, Italy and Spain and covered acute and convalescent phases of COVID-19. The prospective study material was composed of cDNA or gDNA derived from T cells, B-cell-depleted T cells, or PBMCs. Deeply sampled blood TCRbeta repertoires from subjects exposed to, actively infected with, or recovered from COVID-19 were included in the dataset. The repertoires were released in a freely available public database meant as a resource for research on the immune response to SARS-CoV-2. The samples were drawn from the first 160 participants of the ongoing ImmuneRACE study and from 1,254 subjects provided by 6 global collaborators. Nearly every sample came with metadata listing a de-identified subject ID, COVID-19 status, age in years and sex. Where available, HLA class I and class II types were taken from metadata supplied by the sample provider and were not determined by assay-based typing. What the authors observed across the whole study: The amount of clinical and demographic metadata varied by source and participant and was provided uncurated.

TCRbeta CDR3 regions were amplified from genomic DNA using the immunoSEQ Assay, a bias-controlled multiplex PCR. Under the source paper's analysis protocol: Within the assay, amplification of reference gene primers was used to estimate how many nucleated cells each sample contained. To quantify the absolute abundance of each unique TCRbeta CDR3 rearrangement, sequence reads were collapsed and filtered. For each sample, productive Simpson clonality was calculated as the square root of Simpson's diversity index over productive rearrangements. TCRdb retrieved this table from immuneACCESS and kept in-frame rearrangements only. Not all clones are present; in checked studies, unresolved V genes account for under half, and no reason is known for the remainder. That table furnishes V, J and clone size, whereas the DNA furnished D and trimming. The sample data list tens of thousands of clones, and 70% to 90% of these were observed just once. Together, the top ten hold 5.4% of the sample.

V is reduced by 1 base and J by 1 base, leaving a spacing of 12 bases between them. Spanning cysteine to phenylalanine, the CDR3 consists of 16 amino acids. Left in the record is the CDR3 DNA by itself, 48 bases read in frame from the first base. From the germline V gene, CDR1 is LGHNA and CDR2 is YNFKEQ. Whole blood was collected in K2EDTA tubes by collaborating institutions according to the institutions' own protocols. For TCRbeta analysis, collaborators shipped samples in one of three forms: frozen whole blood, isolated PBMCs, or DNA extracted from either of those sample types. As for this clone: The clone's antigen remains unknown. No much larger clone exists at a distance of one base, and base qualities are not known.

The clonotype originates from a man aged 55-75 years with acute or convalescent COVID-19. The sample was peripheral blood. The chain is assembled from TRBV4-2 and TRBJ2-3, and TRBD1 may be the D gene, going by 6 matching bases. The CDR3 in this case is CASSQVSAGGTDTQYF. The DNA sequence follows: TGTGCCAGCAGCCAAGTATCGGCAGGGGGCACAGATACGCAGTATTTT.